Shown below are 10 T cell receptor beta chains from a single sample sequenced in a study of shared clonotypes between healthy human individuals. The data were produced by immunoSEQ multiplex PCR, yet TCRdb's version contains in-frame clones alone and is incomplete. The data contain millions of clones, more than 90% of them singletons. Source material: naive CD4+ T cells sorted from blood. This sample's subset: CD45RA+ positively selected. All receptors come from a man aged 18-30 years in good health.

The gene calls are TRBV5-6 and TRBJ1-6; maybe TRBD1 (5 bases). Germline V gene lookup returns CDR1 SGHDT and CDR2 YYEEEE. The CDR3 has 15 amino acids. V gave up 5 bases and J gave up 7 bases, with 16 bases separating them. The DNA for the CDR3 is TGTGCCAGCAGGGTGGGCGGGGGTACCAATTCACCCCTCCACTTT. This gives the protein CASRVGGGTNSPLHF.

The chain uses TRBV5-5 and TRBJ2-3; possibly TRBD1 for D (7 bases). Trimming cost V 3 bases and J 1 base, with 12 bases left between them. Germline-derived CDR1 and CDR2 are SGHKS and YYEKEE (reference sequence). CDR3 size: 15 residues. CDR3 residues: CASSWRGTGTDTQYF. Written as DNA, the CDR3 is TGTGCCAGCAGCTGGAGGGGGACAGGCACAGATACGCAGTATTTT. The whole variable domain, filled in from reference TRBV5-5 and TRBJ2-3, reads DAGVTQSPTHLIKTRGQQVTLRCSPISGHKSVSWYQQVLGQGPQFIFQYYEKEERGRGNFPDRFSARQFPNYSSELNVNALLLGDSALYLCASSWRGTGTDTQYFGPGTRLTVL.

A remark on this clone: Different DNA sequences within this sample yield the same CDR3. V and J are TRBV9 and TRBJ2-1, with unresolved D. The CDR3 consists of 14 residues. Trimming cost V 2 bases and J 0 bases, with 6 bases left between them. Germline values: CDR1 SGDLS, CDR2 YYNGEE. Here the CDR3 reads CASSVQSSYNEQFF. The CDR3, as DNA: TGTGCCAGCAGCGTTCAGAGCTCCTACAATGAGCAGTTCTTC. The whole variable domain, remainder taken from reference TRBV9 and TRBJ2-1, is DSGVTQTPKHLITATGQRVTLRCSPRSGDLSVYWYQQSLDQGLQFLIQYYNGEERAKGNILERFSAQQFPDLHSELNLSSLELGDSALYFCASSVQSSYNEQFFGPGTRLTVL.

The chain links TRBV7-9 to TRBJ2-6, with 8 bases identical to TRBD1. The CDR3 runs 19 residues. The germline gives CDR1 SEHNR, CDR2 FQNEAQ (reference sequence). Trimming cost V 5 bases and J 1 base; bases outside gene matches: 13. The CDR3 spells CASSPGRATGASGANVLTF. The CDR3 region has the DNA TGTGCCAGCAGCCCGGGAAGGGCGACAGGGGCGTCTGGGGCCAACGTCCTGACTTTC.

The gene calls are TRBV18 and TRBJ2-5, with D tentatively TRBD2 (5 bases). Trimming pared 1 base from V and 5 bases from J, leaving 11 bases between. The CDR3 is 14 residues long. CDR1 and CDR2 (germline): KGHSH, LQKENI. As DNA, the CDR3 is TGTGCCAGCTCACCACGGAGCGGTGTCGAGACCCAGTACTTC. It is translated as CASSPRSGVETQYF.

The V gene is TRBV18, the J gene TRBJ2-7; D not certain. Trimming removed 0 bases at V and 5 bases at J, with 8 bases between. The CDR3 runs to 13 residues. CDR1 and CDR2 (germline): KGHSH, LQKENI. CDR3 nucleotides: TGTGCCAGCTCACCACCAACTCTCGACGAGCAGTACTTC. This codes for CASSPPTLDEQYF.

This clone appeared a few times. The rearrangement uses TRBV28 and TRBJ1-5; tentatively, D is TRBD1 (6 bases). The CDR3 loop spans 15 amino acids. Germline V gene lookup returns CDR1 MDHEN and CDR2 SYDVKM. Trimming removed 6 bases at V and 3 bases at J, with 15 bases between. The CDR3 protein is CASSQVQGTNQPQHF. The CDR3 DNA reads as TGTGCCAGCAGCCAAGTACAGGGCACCAATCAGCCCCAGCATTTT.

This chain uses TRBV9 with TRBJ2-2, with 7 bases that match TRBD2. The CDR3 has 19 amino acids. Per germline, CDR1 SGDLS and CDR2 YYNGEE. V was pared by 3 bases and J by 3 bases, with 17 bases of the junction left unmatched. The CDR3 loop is CASSGRWSGALRYTGELFF. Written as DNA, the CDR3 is TGTGCCAGCAGCGGCCGTTGGAGCGGGGCCTTAAGATACACCGGGGAGCTGTTTTTT.

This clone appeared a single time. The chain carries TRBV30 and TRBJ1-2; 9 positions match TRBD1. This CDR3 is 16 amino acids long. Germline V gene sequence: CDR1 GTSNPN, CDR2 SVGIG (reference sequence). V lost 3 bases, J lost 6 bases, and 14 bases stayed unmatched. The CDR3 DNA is TGTGCCTGGAGCCTAAGGTCAGGGACAGGGCGCAATGGCTACACCTTC. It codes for CAWSLRSGTGRNGYTF.

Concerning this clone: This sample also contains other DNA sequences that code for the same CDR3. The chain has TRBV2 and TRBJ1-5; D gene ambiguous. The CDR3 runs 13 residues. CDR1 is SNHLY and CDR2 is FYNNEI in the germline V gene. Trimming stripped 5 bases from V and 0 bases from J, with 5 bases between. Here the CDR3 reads CASSTDSNQPQHF. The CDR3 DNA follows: TGTGCCAGCAGTACTGATAGCAATCAGCCCCAGCATTTT.